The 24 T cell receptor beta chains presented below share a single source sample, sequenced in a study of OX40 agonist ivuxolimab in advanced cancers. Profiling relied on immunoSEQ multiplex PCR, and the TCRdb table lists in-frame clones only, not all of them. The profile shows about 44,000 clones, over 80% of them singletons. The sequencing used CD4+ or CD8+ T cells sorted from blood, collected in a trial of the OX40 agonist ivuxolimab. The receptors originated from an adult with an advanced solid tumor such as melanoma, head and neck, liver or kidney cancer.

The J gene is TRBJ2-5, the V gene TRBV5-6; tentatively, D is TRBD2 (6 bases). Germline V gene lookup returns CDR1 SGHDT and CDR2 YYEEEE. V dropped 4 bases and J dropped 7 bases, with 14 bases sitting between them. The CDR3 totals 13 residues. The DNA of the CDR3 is TGTGCCAGCAGCCCCGGGGAGGCCGCGACCCAGTACTTC. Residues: CASSPGEAATQYF.

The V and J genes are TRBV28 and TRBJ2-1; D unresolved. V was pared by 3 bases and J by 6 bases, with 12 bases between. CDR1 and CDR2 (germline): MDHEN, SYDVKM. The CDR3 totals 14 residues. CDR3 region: CASSFPNPINEQFF. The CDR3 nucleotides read TGTGCCAGCAGTTTCCCCAATCCCATCAATGAGCAGTTCTTC.

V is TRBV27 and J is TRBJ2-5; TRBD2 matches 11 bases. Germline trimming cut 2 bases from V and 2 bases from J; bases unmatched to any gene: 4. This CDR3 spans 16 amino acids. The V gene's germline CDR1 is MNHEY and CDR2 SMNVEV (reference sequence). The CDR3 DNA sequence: TGTGCCAGCAGTTTACCGACTAGCGGGAAACAAGAGACCCAGTACTTC. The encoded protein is CASSLPTSGKQETQYF.

In DNA, the CDR3 is TGCGCCAGCAGCCAACGACAGGGGGCGAGGGAGCAGTACTTC. Translation: CASSQRQGAREQYF. This sequence joins TRBV4-1 and TRBJ2-7; 10 bases are a match to TRBD1. The CDR3 sequence is 14 residues long. Germline CDR1 and CDR2: MGHRA and YSYEKL. J was trimmed by 7 bases and V by 2 bases; bases with no gene match: 5.

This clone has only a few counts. The DNA for the CDR3 is TGTGCCAGCAGCAAAGCAGGGTTCGGCGGTGGCTACACCTTC. This gives the protein CASSKAGFGGGYTF. V and J are TRBV21-1 and TRBJ1-2. TRBV21-1 is given as a pseudogene. This CDR3 contains 14 residues.

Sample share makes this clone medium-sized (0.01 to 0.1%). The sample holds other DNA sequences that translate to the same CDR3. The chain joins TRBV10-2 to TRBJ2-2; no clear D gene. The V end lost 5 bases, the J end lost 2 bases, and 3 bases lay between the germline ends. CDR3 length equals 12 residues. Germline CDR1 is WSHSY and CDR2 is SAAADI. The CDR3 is CASSFNTGELFF. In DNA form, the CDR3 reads TGCGCCAGCAGTTTCAACACCGGGGAGCTGTTTTTT.

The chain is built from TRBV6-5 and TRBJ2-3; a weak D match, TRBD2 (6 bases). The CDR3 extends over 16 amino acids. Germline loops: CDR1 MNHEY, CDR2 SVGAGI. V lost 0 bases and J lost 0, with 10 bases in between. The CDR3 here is CASSYSAGLSTDTQYF. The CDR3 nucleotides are TGTGCCAGCAGTTACTCTGCGGGACTTAGCACAGATACGCAGTATTTT.

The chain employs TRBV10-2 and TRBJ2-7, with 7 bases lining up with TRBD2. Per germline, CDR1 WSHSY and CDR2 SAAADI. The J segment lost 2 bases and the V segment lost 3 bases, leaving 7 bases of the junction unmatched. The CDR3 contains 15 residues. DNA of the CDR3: TGCGCCAGCAGTGATTCCGGGGGGTTTGCCTACGAGCAGTACTTC. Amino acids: CASSDSGGFAYEQYF.

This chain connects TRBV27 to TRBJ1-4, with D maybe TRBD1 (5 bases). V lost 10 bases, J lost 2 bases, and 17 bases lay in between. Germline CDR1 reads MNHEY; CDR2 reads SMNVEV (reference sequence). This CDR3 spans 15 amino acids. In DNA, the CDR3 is TGTGCCACCGGCCCCCTGGGACCTACTAATGAAAAACTGTTTTTT. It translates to CATGPLGPTNEKLFF.

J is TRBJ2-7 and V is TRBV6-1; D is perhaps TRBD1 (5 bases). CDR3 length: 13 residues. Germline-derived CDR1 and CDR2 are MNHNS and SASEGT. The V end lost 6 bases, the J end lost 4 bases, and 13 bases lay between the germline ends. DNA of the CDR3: TGTGCCAGCAGCCATAGGGGCCTGTACGAGCAGTACTTC. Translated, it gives CASSHRGLYEQYF.

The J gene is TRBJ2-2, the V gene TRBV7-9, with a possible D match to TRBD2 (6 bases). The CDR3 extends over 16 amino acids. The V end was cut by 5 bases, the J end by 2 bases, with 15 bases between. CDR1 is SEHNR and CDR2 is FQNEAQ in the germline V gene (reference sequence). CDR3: CASSTTTGGNTGELFF. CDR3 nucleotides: TGTGCCAGCAGCACCACGACCGGGGGTAACACCGGGGAGCTGTTTTTT.

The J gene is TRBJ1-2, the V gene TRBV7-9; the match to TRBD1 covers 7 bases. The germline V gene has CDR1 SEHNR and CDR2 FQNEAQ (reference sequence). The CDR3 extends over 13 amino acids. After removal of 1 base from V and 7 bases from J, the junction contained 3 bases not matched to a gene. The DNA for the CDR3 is TGTGCCAGCAGCTTAGAGCAGGGGGGTGGCTACACCTTC. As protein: CASSLEQGGGYTF.

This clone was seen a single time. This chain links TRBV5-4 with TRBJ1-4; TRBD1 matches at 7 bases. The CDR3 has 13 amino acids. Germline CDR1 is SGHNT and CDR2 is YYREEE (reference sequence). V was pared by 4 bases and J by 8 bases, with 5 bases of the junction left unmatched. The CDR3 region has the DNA TGTGCCAGCAGCCCAGGGGGAATGGAAAAACTGTTTTTT. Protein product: CASSPGGMEKLFF.

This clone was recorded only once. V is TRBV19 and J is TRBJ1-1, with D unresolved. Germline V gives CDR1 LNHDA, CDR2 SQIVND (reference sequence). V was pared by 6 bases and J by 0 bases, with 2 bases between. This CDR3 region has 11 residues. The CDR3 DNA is TGTGCCAGTAGGTTGAACACTGAAGCTTTCTTT. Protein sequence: CASRLNTEAFF. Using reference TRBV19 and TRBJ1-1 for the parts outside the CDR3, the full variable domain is DGGITQSPKYLFRKEGQNVTLSCEQNLNHDAMYWYRQDPGQGLRLIYYSQIVNDFQKGDIAEGYSVSREKKESFPLTVTSAQKNPTAFYLCASRLNTEAFFGQGTRLTVV.

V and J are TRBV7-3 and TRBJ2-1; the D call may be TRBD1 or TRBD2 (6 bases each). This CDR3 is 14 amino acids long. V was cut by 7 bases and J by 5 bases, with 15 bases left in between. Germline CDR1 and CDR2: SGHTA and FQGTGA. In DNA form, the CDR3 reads TGTGCCAGCACCCAAGGGGGGCGCGACAATGAGCAGTTCTTC. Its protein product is CASTQGGRDNEQFF.

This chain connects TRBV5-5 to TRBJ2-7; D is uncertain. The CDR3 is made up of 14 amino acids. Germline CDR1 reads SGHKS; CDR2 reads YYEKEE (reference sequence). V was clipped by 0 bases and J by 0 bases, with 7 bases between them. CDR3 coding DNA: TGTGCCAGCAGCTTGGAGACTGGCTCCTACGAGCAGTACTTC. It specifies CASSLETGSYEQYF.

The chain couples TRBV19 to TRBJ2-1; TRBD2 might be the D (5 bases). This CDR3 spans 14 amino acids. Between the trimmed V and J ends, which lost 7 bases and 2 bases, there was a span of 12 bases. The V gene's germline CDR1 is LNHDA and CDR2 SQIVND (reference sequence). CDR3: CASNDGLAYNEQFF. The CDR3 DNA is TGTGCCAGTAATGACGGACTTGCCTACAATGAGCAGTTCTTC.

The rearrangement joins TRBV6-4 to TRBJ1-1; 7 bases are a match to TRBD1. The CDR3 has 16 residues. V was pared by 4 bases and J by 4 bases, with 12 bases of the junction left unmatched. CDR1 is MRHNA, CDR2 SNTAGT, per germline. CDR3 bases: TGTGCCAGCAGTGCCGAATACAGGGCAGGGGGCACTGAAGCTTTCTTT. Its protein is CASSAEYRAGGTEAFF.

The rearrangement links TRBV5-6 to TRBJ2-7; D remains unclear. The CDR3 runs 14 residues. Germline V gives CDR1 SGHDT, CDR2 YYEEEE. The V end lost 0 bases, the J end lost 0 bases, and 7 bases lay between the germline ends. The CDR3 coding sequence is TGTGCCAGCAGCTTGGGCCATAGCTCCTACGAGCAGTACTTC. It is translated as CASSLGHSSYEQYF.

Written as DNA, the CDR3 is TGTGCCAGCAGCGTAGATTGGCCCCACTATGGCTACACCTTC. Translation: CASSVDWPHYGYTF. The V and J genes are TRBV9 and TRBJ1-2; the D is unclear. CDR3 length equals 14 residues. Germline CDR1 reads SGDLS; CDR2 reads YYNGEE. The V and J ends lost 0 bases and 3 bases respectively, with 9 bases between them.

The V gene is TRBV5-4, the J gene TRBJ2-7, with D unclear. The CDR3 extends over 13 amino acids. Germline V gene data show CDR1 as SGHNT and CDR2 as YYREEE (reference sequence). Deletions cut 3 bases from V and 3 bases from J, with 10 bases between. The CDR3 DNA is TGTGCCAGCAGCTCGCGTGGCCGCTACGAGCAGTACTTC. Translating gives CASSSRGRYEQYF.

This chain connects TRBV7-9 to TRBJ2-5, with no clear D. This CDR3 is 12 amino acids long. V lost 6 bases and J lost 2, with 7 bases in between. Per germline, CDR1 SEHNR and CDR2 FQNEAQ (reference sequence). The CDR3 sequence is CASRALQETQYF. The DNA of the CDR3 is TGTGCCAGCAGAGCACTTCAAGAGACCCAGTACTTC. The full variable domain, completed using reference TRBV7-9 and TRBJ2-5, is DTGVSQNPRHKITKRGQNVTFRCDPISEHNRLYWYRQTLGQGPEFLTYFQNEAQLEKSRLLSDRFSAERPKGSFSTLEIQRTEQGDSAMYLCASRALQETQYFGPGTRLLVL.

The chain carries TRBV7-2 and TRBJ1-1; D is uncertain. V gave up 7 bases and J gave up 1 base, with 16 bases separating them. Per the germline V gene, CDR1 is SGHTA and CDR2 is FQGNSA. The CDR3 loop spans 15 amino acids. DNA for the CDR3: TGTGCCAGCATCATAGACGGACGGCCGAACACTGAAGCTTTCTTT. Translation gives CASIIDGRPNTEAFF.

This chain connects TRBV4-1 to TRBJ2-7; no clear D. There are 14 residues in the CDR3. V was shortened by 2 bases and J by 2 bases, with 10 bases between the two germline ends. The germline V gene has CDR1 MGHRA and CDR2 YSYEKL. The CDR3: CASSQLRDTYEQYF. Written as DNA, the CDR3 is TGCGCCAGCAGCCAACTCCGCGATACCTACGAGCAGTACTTC.